A selection of T cell receptor beta chains follows, all from one sample in a study of CD8+ T cells in alopecia areata. This table comes from immunoSEQ multiplex PCR, and its TCRdb copy is limited to in-frame clones, with some not included. Here the sample spans about 210,000 clones, around 66% being singletons. Sequenced here: CD4+ T cells sorted from blood, sampled at approximately week 42, from a patient treated with tofacitinib. These TCRs come from a human donor with alopecia areata. The CDR3 runs from the conserved cysteine through the conserved F or W. D genes are given only for firm matches. A row's size may be missing; if present it is once, few, many or a size class.

v_gene: TRBV9; d_gene: TRBD1; j_gene: TRBJ1-2; abundance: once; CDR3aa: CASSVEGTGPHGYTF; CDR3nt: TGTGCCAGCAGCGTAGAAGGGACAGGACCCCATGGCTACACCTTC
v_gene: TRBV11-2; d_gene: TRBD1; j_gene: TRBJ2-7; abundance: -; CDR3aa: CASSQRTGPNEQYF; CDR3nt: TGTGCCAGCAGCCAGCGGACAGGTCCTAACGAGCAGTACTTC
v_gene: TRBV4-3; d_gene: -; j_gene: TRBJ2-4; abundance: -; CDR3aa: CASSQAIQSSNIQYF; CDR3nt: TGCGCCAGCAGCCAAGCCATTCAGTCTTCTAACATTCAGTACTTC
v_gene: TRBV15; d_gene: -; j_gene: TRBJ2-5; abundance: -; CDR3aa: CATSREGAETQYF; CDR3nt: TGTGCCACCAGCAGAGAGGGGGCTGAGACCCAGTACTTC
v_gene: TRBV5-5; d_gene: -; j_gene: TRBJ1-5; abundance: -; CDR3aa: CASSLYRGGQPQHF; CDR3nt: TGTGCCAGCAGCTTGTATCGGGGAGGTCAGCCCCAGCATTTT
v_gene: TRBV30; d_gene: -; j_gene: TRBJ2-5; abundance: -; CDR3aa: CAWKGSIETQYF; CDR3nt: TGTGCCTGGAAAGGTTCAATTGAGACCCAGTACTTC
v_gene: TRBV2; d_gene: -; j_gene: TRBJ2-1; abundance: few; CDR3aa: CASSGDFKQFF; CDR3nt: TGTGCCAGCAGTGGGGACTTCAAGCAGTTCTTC
v_gene: TRBV29-1; d_gene: -; j_gene: TRBJ2-1; abundance: few; CDR3aa: CSVGVVNNEQFF; CDR3nt: TGCAGCGTTGGAGTAGTTAACAATGAGCAGTTCTTC
v_gene: TRBV6-5; d_gene: TRBD1; j_gene: TRBJ2-7; abundance: -; CDR3aa: CASSYRTGNEQYF; CDR3nt: TGTGCCAGCAGTTACCGGACAGGGAACGAGCAGTACTTC
v_gene: TRBV29-1; d_gene: -; j_gene: TRBJ2-1; abundance: -; CDR3aa: CSVGSYEQFF; CDR3nt: TGCAGCGTTGGTAGCTATGAGCAGTTCTTC
v_gene: TRBV30; d_gene: -; j_gene: TRBJ1-5; abundance: -; CDR3aa: CAWSGSSNQPQHF; CDR3nt: TGTGCCTGGAGTGGGTCTAGCAATCAGCCCCAGCATTTT
v_gene: TRBV9; d_gene: TRBD1; j_gene: TRBJ2-5; abundance: -; CDR3aa: CASSVGDRGQETQYF; CDR3nt: TGTGCCAGCAGCGTAGGGGACAGGGGGCAAGAGACCCAGTACTTC
v_gene: TRBV10-3; d_gene: -; j_gene: TRBJ1-2; abundance: -; CDR3aa: CAISGGITNYGYTF; CDR3nt: TGTGCCATCAGCGGAGGGATAACTAACTATGGCTACACCTTC
v_gene: TRBV4-3; d_gene: -; j_gene: TRBJ1-5; abundance: -; CDR3aa: CASSQTGLEPQHF; CDR3nt: TGCGCCAGCAGCCAAACAGGGTTGGAGCCCCAGCATTTT
v_gene: TRBV2; d_gene: -; j_gene: TRBJ2-7; abundance: -; CDR3aa: CASIPGTKDRTYEQYF; CDR3nt: TGTGCCAGCATCCCTGGAACCAAGGACAGAACCTACGAGCAGTACTTC
v_gene: TRBV29-1; d_gene: -; j_gene: TRBJ2-2; abundance: few; CDR3aa: CSVEGTNTGELFF; CDR3nt: TGCAGCGTTGAGGGCACCAACACCGGGGAGCTGTTTTTT
v_gene: TRBV28; d_gene: TRBD1; j_gene: TRBJ1-5; abundance: -; CDR3aa: CASSPPDRAGQPQHF; CDR3nt: TGTGCCAGCAGTCCCCCGGACAGGGCCGGTCAGCCCCAGCATTTT
v_gene: TRBV6-1; d_gene: -; j_gene: TRBJ2-3; abundance: -; CDR3aa: CASSSASITDTQYF; CDR3nt: TGTGCCAGCAGTTCGGCAAGCATCACAGATACGCAGTATTTT
v_gene: TRBV7-2; d_gene: -; j_gene: TRBJ1-2; abundance: -; CDR3aa: CASSLVQLEGYTF; CDR3nt: TGTGCCAGCAGCTTAGTTCAGTTGGAAGGCTACACCTTC
v_gene: TRBV27; d_gene: -; j_gene: TRBJ2-7; abundance: -; CDR3aa: CASSLWGGAGYEQYF; CDR3nt: TGTGCCAGCAGCCTCTGGGGAGGTGCAGGGTACGAGCAGTACTTC
v_gene: TRBV29-1; d_gene: TRBD1; j_gene: TRBJ1-2; abundance: -; CDR3aa: CSVEGQGTYGYTF; CDR3nt: TGCAGCGTTGAGGGACAGGGAACCTATGGCTACACCTTC
v_gene: TRBV13; d_gene: TRBD2; j_gene: TRBJ2-1; abundance: -; CDR3aa: CASTNYTVVVAGGLSYNEQFF; CDR3nt: TGTGCCAGCACCAATTATACCGTCGTGGTAGCGGGGGGACTATCCTACAATGAGCAGTTCTTC
v_gene: TRBV2; d_gene: -; j_gene: TRBJ2-4; abundance: -; CDR3aa: CASRSGIPNWIQYF; CDR3nt: TGTGCCAGCAGGTCGGGCATCCCCAACTGGATTCAGTACTTC
v_gene: TRBV7-9; d_gene: -; j_gene: TRBJ1-4; abundance: -; CDR3aa: CASSLRGAPNEKLFF; CDR3nt: TGTGCCAGCAGCTTAAGGGGAGCTCCTAATGAAAAACTGTTTTTT
v_gene: TRBV15; d_gene: -; j_gene: TRBJ1-2; abundance: -; CDR3aa: CATTKDSRGYGYTF; CDR3nt: TGTGCCACCACCAAGGACAGCCGCGGCTATGGCTACACCTTC
v_gene: TRBV10-3; d_gene: TRBD1; j_gene: TRBJ2-7; abundance: few; CDR3aa: CAISATTGTGLGRYEQYF; CDR3nt: TGTGCCATCAGTGCTACGACCGGGACAGGGTTGGGGAGGTACGAGCAGTACTTC
v_gene: TRBV29-1; d_gene: TRBD1; j_gene: TRBJ2-2; abundance: few; CDR3aa: CSVRNRGTGELFF; CDR3nt: TGCAGCGTTAGAAACAGGGGCACCGGGGAGCTGTTTTTT
v_gene: TRBV30; d_gene: TRBD2; j_gene: TRBJ2-1; abundance: once; CDR3aa: CAWSVGGSSYNEQFF; CDR3nt: TGTGCCTGGAGTGTGGGCGGGAGCTCCTACAATGAGCAGTTCTTC
v_gene: TRBV7-9; d_gene: TRBD2; j_gene: TRBJ2-7; abundance: few; CDR3aa: CASSLIVGGGAYEQYF; CDR3nt: TGTGCCAGCAGCTTAATCGTTGGCGGGGGGGCCTACGAGCAGTACTTC
v_gene: TRBV7-8; d_gene: -; j_gene: TRBJ2-2; abundance: few; CDR3aa: CASSTRSTGELFF; CDR3nt: TGTGCCAGCAGTACGAGGTCCACCGGGGAGCTGTTTTTT